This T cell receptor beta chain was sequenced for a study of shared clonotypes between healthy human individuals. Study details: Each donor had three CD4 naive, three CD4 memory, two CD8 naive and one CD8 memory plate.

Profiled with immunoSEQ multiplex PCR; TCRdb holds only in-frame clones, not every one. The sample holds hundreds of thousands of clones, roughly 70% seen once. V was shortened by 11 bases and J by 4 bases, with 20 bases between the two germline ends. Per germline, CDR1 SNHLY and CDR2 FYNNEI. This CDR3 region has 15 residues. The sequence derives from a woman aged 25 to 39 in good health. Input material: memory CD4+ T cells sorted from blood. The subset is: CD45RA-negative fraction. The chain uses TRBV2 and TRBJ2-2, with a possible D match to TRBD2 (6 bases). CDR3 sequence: CAGVSSTGGTGELFF. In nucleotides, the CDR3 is TGTGCCGGCGTTTCTAGCACCGGGGGCACCGGGGAGCTGTTTTTT.